This TCR beta chain came from a study of neurological immune-mediated disorders (dated by TCRdb to about 2019). Regarding the complete study: The study compared peripheral blood TCR-beta repertoires of HTLV-I-associated myelopathy (HAM/TSP) patients, multiple sclerosis patients and healthy controls using UMI-based sequencing. Longitudinal samples, technical triplicates and paired sorted CD4+ and CD8+ T-cell subsets, alongside PBMC samples, were included among the roughly 110 TCR-beta libraries. The cohort included approximately 70 subjects: some 14 with HAM/TSP, approximately 35 with multiple sclerosis, and about 20 healthy controls. The full study reports these points: Expanded clones from different subjects shared no identical CDR3 amino acid sequences, which suggests that TCR-beta repertoires were private in all groups. TCR clonal expansion was greatest in HAM/TSP patients and smallest in MS patients, who ranked below even healthy controls.

Healthy controls were blood bank volunteers in Maryland, USA. For the unsorted PBMC libraries, 2 million PBMCs were stored in RNAlater at -80 degrees C until RNA extraction and were used to generate the libraries. Peripheral blood underwent Ficoll-Hypaque density gradient centrifugation to isolate PBMCs, which were then cryopreserved in liquid nitrogen. The germline V gene encodes CDR1 MRHNA and CDR2 SNTAGT. For this chain, trimming is 4 bases at the V end and 4 bases at the J end, and the number of junction bases without a gene match is 5. Inclusive of the bounding cysteine and phenylalanine, the CDR3 is 14 residues long. Only CDR3 DNA is held: 42 bases, read in frame from base 1. cDNA was synthesized by template-switch 5'RACE using a primer carrying a 10-nucleotide random unique molecular identifier by which each TCR transcript was tagged. Each sequencing run produced over 160 million TCR-beta sequences covering 15-18 subjects. Total RNA was extracted with the RNeasy kit. The KAPA Real-time Library Amplification kit was used to amplify TCR-beta VDJ regions with primers for the TCR constant region and the 5'RACE anchor. Sample indexes and Illumina adaptors were added in a first PCR, and a second PCR then increased library yield. After purification with Ampure beads, the TCR product of roughly 650 bp was size-selected on a 2% E-gel SizeSelection system. Before pooling, library quality was checked on a Bioanalyzer, concentration was measured with Qubit, and libraries were quantified with the Kapa Library Quantification kit. Paired-end 2 x 150 bp sequencing of the libraries was performed on an Illumina HiSeq 2500. To increase sequence diversity, about 25-31% phiX was spiked into each library pool. Processing in the source paper ran as follows. Quality-filtered reads were processed with the UMI-based MiGEC pipeline, which removed over 75% of raw TCR sequences during error correction. VDJ genes were aligned to IMGT germline references, and clonotypes were defined by unique CDR3 amino acid sequence plus V-J genes. Clonal expansion, Shannon diversity, and CDR3 relatedness (CalcPairwiseDistances, ClusterSamples) were evaluated with VDJtools, and phylogenetic trees were built with CLCbio workbench. Using coefficient-of-variation modelling across technical triplicates, the study counted a clone as expanded if it had at least 8 unique UMIs. TCRdb passed the public sequencing reads through fastp at Q25 and MiXCR, retaining productive beta sequences. Rows are unified per CDR3 protein, each entry keeping the most common DNA and genes. TCRdb's processing, not the authors' own work, is the source of the V and J calls. Across this sample there are fewer than 85,000 distinct CDR3 sequences, with 17% seen only once. Approximately 15% of the sample lies in the top ten.

This clonotype was recorded at least ten times. Its antigen is unknown. It has no much larger one-base neighbor in the sample; base qualities were not kept. This chain is built from TRBV6-4 and TRBJ2-3; 7 central nucleotides agree with TRBD2. What was sequenced was PBMCs. This sequence originates from a woman in her thirties or forties in good health. The CDR3: CASSVGLAADTQYF. The sequence in DNA is TGTGCCAGCAGTGTAGGGCTAGCGGCAGATACGCAGTATTTT.